This TCR beta chain derives from a study of T cell responses to AZD1222 COVID-19 vaccine. General study findings and limits: Researchers report vaccine-associated CD4 TCRs spanning spike, with dominance at 160-218 and 743-854. Scientists sampled the repertoires only once the peak T cell response had passed. Most donors were white British, females outnumbered males, and clonal diversity was possibly underestimated. At study baseline, merely five or six AZD1222 recipients were seropositive.

In the case of this clone: Its antigen is unidentified.

Some clones are missing from TCRdb's copy, which holds only in-frame ones; the method was immunoSEQ multiplex PCR. This table holds about 79,000 clones, roughly 94% found once. Germline V gene lookup returns CDR1 MNHEY and CDR2 SVGAGI. This CDR3 is 15 amino acids long. The source of this sequence is an adult in good health. The sequencing used peripheral blood, collected on day 0 of MenACWY control vaccination. V gene TRBV6-5 combines with J gene TRBJ1-1, with a possible D match to TRBD1 (6 bases). CDR3 amino acids: CAGGDRSGVGTEAFF. CDR3 coding DNA: TGTGCTGGCGGTGACAGGTCGGGGGTGGGGACTGAAGCTTTCTTT.